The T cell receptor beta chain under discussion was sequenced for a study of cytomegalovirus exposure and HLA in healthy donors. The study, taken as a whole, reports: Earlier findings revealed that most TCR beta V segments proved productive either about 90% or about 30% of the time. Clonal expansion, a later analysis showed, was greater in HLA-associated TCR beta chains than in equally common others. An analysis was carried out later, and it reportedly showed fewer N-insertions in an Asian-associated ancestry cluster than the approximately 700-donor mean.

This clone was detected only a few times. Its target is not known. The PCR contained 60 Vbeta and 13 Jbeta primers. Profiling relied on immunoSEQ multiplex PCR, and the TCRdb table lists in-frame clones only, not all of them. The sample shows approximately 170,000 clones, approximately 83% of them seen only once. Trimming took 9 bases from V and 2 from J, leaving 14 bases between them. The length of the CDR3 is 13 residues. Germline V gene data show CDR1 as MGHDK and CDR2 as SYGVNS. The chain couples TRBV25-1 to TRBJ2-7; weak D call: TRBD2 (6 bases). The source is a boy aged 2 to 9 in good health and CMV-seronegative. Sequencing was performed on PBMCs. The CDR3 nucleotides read TGTGCCAGTGGGAGGAGCGGTACCTACGAGCAGTACTTC. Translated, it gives CASGRSGTYEQYF.